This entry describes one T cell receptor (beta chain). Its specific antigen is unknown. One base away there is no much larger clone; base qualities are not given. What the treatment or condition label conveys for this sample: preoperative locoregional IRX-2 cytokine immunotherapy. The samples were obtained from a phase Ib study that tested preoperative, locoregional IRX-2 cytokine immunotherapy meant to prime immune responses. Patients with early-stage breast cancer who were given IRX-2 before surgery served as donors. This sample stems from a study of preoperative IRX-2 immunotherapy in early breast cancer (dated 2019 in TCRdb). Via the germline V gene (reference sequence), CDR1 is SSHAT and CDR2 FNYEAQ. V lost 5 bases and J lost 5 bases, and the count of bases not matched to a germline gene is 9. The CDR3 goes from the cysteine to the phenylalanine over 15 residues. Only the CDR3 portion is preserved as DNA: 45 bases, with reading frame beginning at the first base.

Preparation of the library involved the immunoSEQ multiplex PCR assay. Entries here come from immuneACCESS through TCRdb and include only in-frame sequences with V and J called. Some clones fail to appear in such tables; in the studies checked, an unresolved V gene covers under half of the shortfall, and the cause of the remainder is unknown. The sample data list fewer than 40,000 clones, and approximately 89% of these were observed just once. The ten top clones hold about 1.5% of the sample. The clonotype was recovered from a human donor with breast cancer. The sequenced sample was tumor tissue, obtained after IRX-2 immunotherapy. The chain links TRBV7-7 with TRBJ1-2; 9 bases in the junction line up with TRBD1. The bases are TGTGCCAGCAGCCCGGGGGACAGGGCGAGGTATGGCTACACCTTC. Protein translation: CASSPGDRARYGYTF.